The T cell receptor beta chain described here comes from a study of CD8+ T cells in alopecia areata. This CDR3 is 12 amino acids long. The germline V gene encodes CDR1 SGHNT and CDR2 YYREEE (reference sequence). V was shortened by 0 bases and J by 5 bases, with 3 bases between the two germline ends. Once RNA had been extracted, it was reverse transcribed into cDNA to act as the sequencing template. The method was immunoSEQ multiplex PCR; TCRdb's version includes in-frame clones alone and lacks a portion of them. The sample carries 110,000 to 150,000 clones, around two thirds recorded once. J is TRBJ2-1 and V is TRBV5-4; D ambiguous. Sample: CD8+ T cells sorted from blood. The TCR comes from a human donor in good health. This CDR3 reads CASSLADNEQFF. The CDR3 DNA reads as TGTGCCAGCAGCTTGGCTGACAATGAGCAGTTCTTC.